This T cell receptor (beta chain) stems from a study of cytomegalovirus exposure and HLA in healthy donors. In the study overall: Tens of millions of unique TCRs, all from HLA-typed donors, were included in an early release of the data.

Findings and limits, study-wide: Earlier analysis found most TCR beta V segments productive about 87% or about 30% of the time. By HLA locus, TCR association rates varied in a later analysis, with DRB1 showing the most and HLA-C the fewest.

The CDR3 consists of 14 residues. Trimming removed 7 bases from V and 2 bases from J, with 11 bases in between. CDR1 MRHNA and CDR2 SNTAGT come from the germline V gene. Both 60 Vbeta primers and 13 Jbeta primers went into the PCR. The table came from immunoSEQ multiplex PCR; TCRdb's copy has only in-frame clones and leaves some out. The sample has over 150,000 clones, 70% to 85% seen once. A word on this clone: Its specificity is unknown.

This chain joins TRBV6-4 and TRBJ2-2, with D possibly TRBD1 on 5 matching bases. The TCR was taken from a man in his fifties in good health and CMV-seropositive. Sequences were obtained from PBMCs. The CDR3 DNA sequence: TGTGCCAGCACAAGACAGTTAAACACCGGGGAGCTGTTTTTT. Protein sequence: CASTRQLNTGELFF.